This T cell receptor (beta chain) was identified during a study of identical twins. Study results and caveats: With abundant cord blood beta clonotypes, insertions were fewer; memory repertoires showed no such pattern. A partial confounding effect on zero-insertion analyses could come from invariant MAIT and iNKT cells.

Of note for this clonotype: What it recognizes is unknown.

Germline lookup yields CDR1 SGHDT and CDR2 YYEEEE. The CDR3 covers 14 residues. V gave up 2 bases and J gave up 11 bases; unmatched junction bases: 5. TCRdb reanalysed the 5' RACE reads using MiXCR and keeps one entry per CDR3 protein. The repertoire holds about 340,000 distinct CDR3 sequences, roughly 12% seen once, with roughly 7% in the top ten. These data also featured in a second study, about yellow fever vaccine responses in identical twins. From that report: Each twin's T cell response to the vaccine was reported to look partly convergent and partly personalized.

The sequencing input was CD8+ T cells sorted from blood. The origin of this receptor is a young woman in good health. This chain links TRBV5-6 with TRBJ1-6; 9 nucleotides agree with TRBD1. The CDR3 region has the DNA TGTGCCAGCAGCTTTGGGACAGGGAGGGCACCCCTCCACTTT. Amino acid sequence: CASSFGTGRAPLHF.